This T cell receptor (beta chain) was captured by sequencing in a study of blood T cells in healthy people across ages. Combining a sample-barcoded 5' primer with a J-beta primer mix, a second PCR ran for roughly 7 to 12 cycles. TCRdb re-called the 5' RACE reads with MiXCR, one entry per CDR3 protein. The profile covers over 600,000 distinct CDR3 sequences, with about 21% appearing a single time and approximately 3.7% taken by the ten largest. With 1 base clipped from V and 7 bases from J, the junction kept 5 bases outside the gene matches. The CDR3 sequence is 16 residues long. Germline values: CDR1 MNHNS, CDR2 SASEGT.

The rearrangement joins TRBV6-1 to TRBJ1-4; 11 bases line up with TRBD1. The origin of this receptor is a man aged 65-85 years in good health. Sample: blood. The CDR3 here is CASSEVWTGGGEKLFF. The CDR3 DNA is TGTGCCAGCAGTGAAGTTTGGACAGGGGGCGGTGAAAAACTGTTTTTT.